Below are 27 T cell receptor beta chains sequenced from a single sample in a study of PD-1 blockade in classical Hodgkin lymphoma. Here immunoSEQ multiplex PCR was the method, and the copy in TCRdb shows in-frame clones only, minus some. The sample holds around 58,000 clones, roughly nine tenths seen once. Every one of the patients relapsed after autologous stem cell transplantation (brentuximab vedotin exposure was variable). Sample: peripheral blood mononuclear cells (PBMCs), taken at baseline. These receptors were taken from a human donor with classical Hodgkin lymphoma.

The chain couples TRBV11-2 to TRBJ2-7; unclear D gene. Germline CDR1 reads SGHAT; CDR2 reads FQNNGV. Trimming stripped 5 bases from V and 7 bases from J, with 15 bases between. CDR3 length: 13 residues. CDR3 in DNA: TGTGCCAGCAGCCCACTAAGTCGAACGGAGCAGTACTTC. Protein sequence: CASSPLSRTEQYF.

The chain is built from TRBV4-1 and TRBJ2-1, with 7 bases matching TRBD2. With V trimmed by 0 bases and J by 5 bases, 13 bases remained unmatched. Germline lookup yields CDR1 MGHRA and CDR2 YSYEKL. CDR3 size: 18 residues. The CDR3 is CASSQDIVAGVGHNEQFF. The DNA for the CDR3 is TGCGCCAGCAGCCAAGATATCGTGGCGGGAGTGGGGCACAATGAGCAGTTCTTC.

J is TRBJ1-1 and V is TRBV29-1, with unresolved D. Trimming removed 5 bases from V and 6 bases from J, with 7 bases in between. The CDR3 runs to 10 residues. The germline V gene encodes CDR1 SQVTM and CDR2 ANQGSEA. The CDR3 nucleotides read TGCAGCGTTTTAGGTCCTGAAGCTTTCTTT. Protein sequence: CSVLGPEAFF.

In nucleotides, the CDR3 is TGTGCCAGCATCCCAGGTTTGAGGACCTACGAGCAGTACTTC. Translation: CASIPGLRTYEQYF. This chain uses TRBV2 with TRBJ2-7; no clear D gene. V was clipped by 7 bases and J by 2 bases, with 15 bases between them. This CDR3 contains 14 residues. CDR1 and CDR2 (germline): SNHLY, FYNNEI.

V usage is TRBV10-3 and J usage is TRBJ2-2, with TRBD2 matching 9 bases. V shed 4 bases and J 2 bases; nucleotides not matched to a gene: 14. Per the germline V gene, CDR1 is ENHRY and CDR2 is SYGVKD. CDR3 length equals 19 residues. CDR3 loop: CAISGQFGGGAVNTGELFF. The CDR3 DNA is TGTGCCATCAGTGGACAGTTCGGCGGGGGGGCCGTAAACACCGGGGAGCTGTTTTTT.

The J gene is TRBJ1-1, the V gene TRBV7-2; D call uncertain. Germline V CDR1 and CDR2: SGHTA, FQGNSA. Trimming stripped 2 bases from V and 0 bases from J, with 7 bases between. The CDR3 sequence is 14 residues long. In DNA form, the CDR3 reads TGTGCCAGCAGCTTACAGCACATGAACACTGAAGCTTTCTTT. This sequence encodes CASSLQHMNTEAFF.

The CDR3 DNA reads as TGCAGTGTTCTTGGAGGGGTCGAGCAGTACTTC. The encoded protein is CSVLGGVEQYF. This chain connects TRBV20-1 to TRBJ2-7; TRBD2 might be the D (6 bases). The germline CDR1 and CDR2 sequences are DFQATT and SNEGSKA (reference sequence). V was cut by 7 bases and J by 6 bases, with 13 bases left in between. The CDR3 totals 11 residues.

The rearrangement joins TRBV28 to TRBJ2-7; either TRBD1 or TRBD2 may supply D (5 bases each). Germline V CDR1 and CDR2: MDHEN, SYDVKM. V was shortened by 3 bases and J by 2 bases, with 17 bases between the two germline ends. The CDR3 covers 16 residues. The CDR3 spells CASSFSFRDPTYEQYF. The CDR3 nucleotides read TGTGCCAGCAGTTTTTCGTTCAGGGACCCAACCTACGAGCAGTACTTC. The complete variable domain, with remaining parts taken from reference TRBV28 and TRBJ2-7, reads DVKVTQSSRYLVKRTGEKVFLECVQDMDHENMFWYRQDPGLGLRLIYFSYDVKMKEKGDIPEGYSVSREKKERFSLILESASTNQTSMYLCASSFSFRDPTYEQYFGPGTRLTVT.

This rearrangement joins TRBV7-9 to TRBJ2-3; 8 nucleotides agree with TRBD2. V was clipped by 1 base and J by 1 base; unmatched bases: 7. This CDR3 is 17 amino acids long. CDR1 is SEHNR, CDR2 FQNEAQ, per germline (reference sequence). The CDR3 is CASSLELTGGRTDTQYF. The CDR3 DNA sequence: TGTGCCAGCAGCTTAGAATTAACGGGAGGGCGCACAGATACGCAGTATTTT.

V gene TRBV27 combines with J gene TRBJ1-5; TRBD1 might be the D (6 bases). The CDR3 spans 13 residues. V gave up 0 bases and J gave up 6 bases, with 6 bases separating them. Germline CDR1 MNHEY, CDR2 SMNVEV (reference sequence). The CDR3 DNA sequence: TGTGCCAGCAGTTTATCAGGGGGTCAGCCCCAGCATTTT. Its protein product is CASSLSGGQPQHF.

The rearrangement links TRBV5-1 to TRBJ2-5, with D possibly matching TRBD1 (6 bases). V lost 5 bases and J lost 4, with 15 bases in between. Germline assignment: CDR1 SGHRS and CDR2 YFSETQ. The CDR3 sequence is 14 residues long. In nucleotides, the CDR3 is TGCGCCAGCAGTTTCCCAGGGGATCGAGAGACCCAGTACTTC. Protein product: CASSFPGDRETQYF. Combining the CDR3 with reference TRBV5-1 and TRBJ2-5 gives the whole variable domain KAGVTQTPRYLIKTRGQQVTLSCSPISGHRSVSWYQQTPGQGLQFLFEYFSETQRNKGNFPGRFSGRQFSNSRSEMNVSTLELGDSALYLCASSFPGDRETQYFGPGTRLLVL.

This clone has more than one count but fewer than ten. The V and J genes are TRBV27 and TRBJ2-3, with unresolved D. The V gene lost 5 bases and the J gene lost 0 bases, with 9 bases spanning the gap. There are 14 residues in the CDR3. The germline CDR1 and CDR2 sequences are MNHEY and SMNVEV (reference sequence). This CDR3 reads CASSPLDSTDTQYF. CDR3 in DNA: TGTGCCAGCAGTCCCCTGGACAGCACAGATACGCAGTATTTT.

This chain joins TRBV18 and TRBJ2-3; 11 bases fit TRBD2. Trimming at V came to 1 base and at J to 4 bases, leaving 4 bases not matched to a gene. The germline V gene has CDR1 KGHSH and CDR2 LQKENI. The CDR3 loop spans 16 amino acids. CDR3 coding DNA: TGTGCCAGCTCACCACTAGCGGGAGGGCCCCCAGATACGCAGTATTTT. This gives the protein CASSPLAGGPPDTQYF. The full variable domain, rest sourced from reference TRBV18 and TRBJ2-3, is NAGVMQNPRHLVRRRGQEARLRCSPMKGHSHVYWYRQLPEEGLKFMVYLQKENIIDESGMPKERFSAEFPKEGPSILRIQQVVRGDSAAYFCASSPLAGGPPDTQYFGPGTRLTVL.

The gene calls are TRBV6-1 and TRBJ2-5, with D possibly TRBD2 on 5 matching bases. The germline CDR1 and CDR2 sequences are MNHNS and SASEGT. The V and J ends lost 6 bases and 1 base respectively, with 15 bases between them. This CDR3 has 15 amino acids. The CDR3 sequence is CASRTRRGLQETQYF. The CDR3 DNA is TGTGCCAGCAGGACCCGACGCGGGCTCCAAGAGACCCAGTACTTC.

The chain recombines TRBV6-1 with TRBJ1-1; D call uncertain. Germline V gene sequence: CDR1 MNHNS, CDR2 SASEGT. This CDR3 is 13 amino acids long. Trimming left V 5 bases short and J 1 base short, with 8 bases between. The CDR3 is CASSPRTNTEAFF. The CDR3 DNA sequence: TGTGCCAGCAGTCCCCGAACGAACACTGAAGCTTTCTTT.

The chain combines TRBV14 with TRBJ2-1; 9 bases match TRBD2. The germline CDR1 and CDR2 sequences are SGHDN and FVKESK. This CDR3 spans 17 amino acids. With 0 bases clipped from V and 7 bases from J, the junction kept 10 bases outside the gene matches. For the CDR3, the DNA is TGTGCCAGCAGCCAAGACCTCGGGCTAGCGGGGCCTAATGAGCAGTTCTTC. Its translation is CASSQDLGLAGPNEQFF.

This chain links TRBV27 with TRBJ2-7; 8 positions agree with TRBD2. Germline V gives CDR1 MNHEY, CDR2 SMNVEV (reference sequence). This CDR3 has 15 amino acids. J lost 2 bases, V lost 3 bases, and 6 bases had no gene match. For the CDR3, the DNA is TGTGCCAGCAGTTTGGTAGCGGGGCTAACCTACGAGCAGTACTTC. Translated, it gives CASSLVAGLTYEQYF.

The genes are TRBV5-1 and TRBJ2-1, with D possibly being TRBD2 (6 bases). The germline V and J ends were trimmed by 1 base and 8 bases, with 13 bases remaining between them. CDR3 length equals 14 residues. Germline lookup yields CDR1 SGHRS and CDR2 YFSETQ. The CDR3: CASSLRTSSDEQFF. CDR3 in DNA: TGCGCCAGCAGCTTGCGTACGTCTAGCGATGAGCAGTTCTTC.

V gene TRBV28 combines with J gene TRBJ2-2, with D unresolved. V lost 8 bases, J lost 3 bases, and 19 bases lay in between. Germline CDR1 and CDR2: MDHEN and SYDVKM. The CDR3 totals 16 residues. CDR3 in amino acids: CASGVIGVIDTGELFF. CDR3 in DNA: TGTGCCAGCGGCGTAATCGGCGTTATCGACACCGGGGAGCTGTTTTTT.

In its sample, this clone was seen once. The chain uses TRBV19 and TRBJ1-1; a possible D gene is TRBD1 (5 bases). The V end was cut by 2 bases, the J end by 3 bases, with 13 bases between. Germline V gives CDR1 LNHDA, CDR2 SQIVND (reference sequence). This CDR3 region has 15 residues. CDR3 sequence: CASSINGGGYTEAFF. The DNA for the CDR3 is TGTGCCAGTAGTATAAACGGGGGAGGGTACACTGAAGCTTTCTTT.

This sequence joins TRBV29-1 and TRBJ2-1; the match to TRBD2 covers 10 bases. CDR3 size: 13 residues. Germline V CDR1 and CDR2: SQVTM, ANQGSEA. The J segment lost 15 bases and the V segment lost 1 base, leaving 9 bases of the junction unmatched. In DNA, the CDR3 is TGCAGCGTTGAAGGGGGGGCTAGCGGGAGATTGTTCTTC. Protein product: CSVEGGASGRLFF.

The chain uses TRBV10-2 and TRBJ1-1, with TRBD1 matching 7 bases. Germline V gene lookup returns CDR1 WSHSY and CDR2 SAAADI. With 6 bases clipped from V and 1 base from J, the junction kept 2 bases outside the gene matches. The CDR3 extends over 13 amino acids. The CDR3 is CASREGANTEAFF. CDR3 coding DNA: TGCGCCAGCAGGGAGGGGGCGAACACTGAAGCTTTCTTT.

The chain is built from TRBV7-7 and TRBJ2-3; D is possibly TRBD2 (6 bases). CDR3 length: 15 residues. V lost 4 bases to trimming and J lost 1 base, with 12 bases between them. Germline V gives CDR1 SSHAT, CDR2 FNYEAQ (reference sequence). CDR3: CASSSGLSGTDTQYF. As DNA, the CDR3 is TGTGCCAGCAGCTCAGGACTATCAGGCACAGATACGCAGTATTTT.

The CDR3 region is CASSPTGGEQYF. The CDR3 DNA is TGTGCCAGCAGCCCCACAGGTGGCGAGCAGTACTTC. J is TRBJ2-7 and V is TRBV11-2, with a weak D call TRBD1 (5 bases). Trimming left V 5 bases short and J 6 bases short, with 11 bases between. This CDR3 has 12 residues. Looked up from germline, CDR1 is SGHAT and CDR2 is FQNNGV.

The chain has TRBV6-5 and TRBJ1-3; no firm D call. Germline V gives CDR1 MNHEY, CDR2 SVGAGI. CDR3 size: 16 residues. Trimming stripped 4 bases from V and 1 base from J, with 14 bases between. In DNA, the CDR3 is TGTGCCAGCAGTTTAGGCACAGCCTTATCTGGAAACACCATATATTTT. It translates to CASSLGTALSGNTIYF.

The V and J genes are TRBV28 and TRBJ2-7; D remains unclear. CDR1 is MDHEN and CDR2 is SYDVKM in the germline V gene. Trimming stripped 4 bases from V and 0 bases from J, with 13 bases between. There are 15 residues in the CDR3. CDR3 sequence: CASSSPTLRSYEQYF. The CDR3 DNA is TGTGCCAGCAGTTCACCTACCCTTCGCTCCTACGAGCAGTACTTC.

The V gene is TRBV7-2, the J gene TRBJ2-5; maybe TRBD1 (6 bases). V shed 5 bases and J shed 3 bases, with 13 bases lying between them. Germline CDR1 SGHTA, CDR2 FQGNSA. The CDR3 covers 14 residues. CDR3 in DNA: TGTGCCAGCAGCGCATCAGGGGTTGAAGAGACCCAGTACTTC. It translates to CASSASGVEETQYF.